This entry describes one TCR beta chain. This entry belongs to a study of blood T cell repertoires in COVID-19. Study-level background: Samples of COVID-19 (acute and convalescent) were obtained from the United States, Italy and Spain. PBMCs, B-cell-depleted T cells, or T cells were the source of the cDNA or gDNA that made up the material.

As handled by the study authors: Reference gene primer amplification yielded estimated nucleated cell counts. Assay used: immunoSEQ multiplex PCR; TCRdb lists only in-frame clones, some missing. The DNA was the basis for D and trimming; V, J and clone size are from that table. The sample has roughly 300,000 clones, 65% to 90% seen once; the top ten hold 13%. The CDR3 spans 15 residues. The trim removed 4 bases at V and 0 bases at J, leaving 4 bases unmatched. Germline V gene data show CDR1 as MNHEY and CDR2 as SVGEGT. The rearrangement uses TRBV6-2 or TRBV6-3 and TRBJ2-7; 9 nucleotides line up with TRBD1. The source is a human donor in a cohort sampled during active COVID-19. The sample consisted of peripheral blood. The CDR3 DNA follows: TGTGCCAGCAGTTCGACAGGGGGATTCTCCTACGAGCAGTACTTC. Encoded protein: CASSSTGGFSYEQYF.